The TCR beta chain described here comes from a study of post-analysis software for immune sequencing data. Trimming took off 7 bases at V and 4 bases at J, with 14 bases between the two ends. The CDR3 sequence is 14 residues long. This clonotype was seen only a few times. Its antigen is unknown. The study, taken as a whole, reports: Controls showed lower frequencies than patients for a few TRBV segments, and TRBV5-6, TRBV5-1 and TRBV20-1 were among these. Versus controls, multiple sclerosis patients showed significantly lower diversity (normalized Chao1).

The TCR beta cDNA libraries carried unique molecular identifiers. Each batch of about 0.95 to 11 million T cells produced some 450,000 cDNA molecules. TCRdb itself ran the PCR reads through MiXCR, one entry per CDR3 protein. The table lists hundreds of thousands of distinct CDR3 sequences, about 40% of them singletons. This chain connects TRBV12-3 or TRBV12-4 to TRBJ1-5; D is unresolved. Sequenced material: blood. The clonotype was recovered from a girl between 10 and 17 years old with multiple sclerosis. The CDR3: CASTDPARNQPQHF. The DNA of the CDR3 is TGTGCCAGCACCGACCCGGCCAGGAATCAGCCCCAGCATTTT.